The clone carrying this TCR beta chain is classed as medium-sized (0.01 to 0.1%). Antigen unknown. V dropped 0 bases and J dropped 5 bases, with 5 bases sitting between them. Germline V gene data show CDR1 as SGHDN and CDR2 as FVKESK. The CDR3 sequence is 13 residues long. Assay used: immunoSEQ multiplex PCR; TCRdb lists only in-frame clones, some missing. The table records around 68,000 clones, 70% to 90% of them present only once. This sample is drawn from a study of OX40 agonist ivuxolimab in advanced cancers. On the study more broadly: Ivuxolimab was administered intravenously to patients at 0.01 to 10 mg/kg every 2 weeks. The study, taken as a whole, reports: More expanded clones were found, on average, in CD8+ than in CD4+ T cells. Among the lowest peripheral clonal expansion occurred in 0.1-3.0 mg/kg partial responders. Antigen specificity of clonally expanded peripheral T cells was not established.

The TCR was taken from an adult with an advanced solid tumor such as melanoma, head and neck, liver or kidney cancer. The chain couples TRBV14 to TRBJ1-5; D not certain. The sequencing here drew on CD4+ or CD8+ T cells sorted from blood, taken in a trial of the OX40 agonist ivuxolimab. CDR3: CASSQERDQPQHF. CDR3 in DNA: TGTGCCAGCAGCCAAGAGAGAGATCAGCCCCAGCATTTT.